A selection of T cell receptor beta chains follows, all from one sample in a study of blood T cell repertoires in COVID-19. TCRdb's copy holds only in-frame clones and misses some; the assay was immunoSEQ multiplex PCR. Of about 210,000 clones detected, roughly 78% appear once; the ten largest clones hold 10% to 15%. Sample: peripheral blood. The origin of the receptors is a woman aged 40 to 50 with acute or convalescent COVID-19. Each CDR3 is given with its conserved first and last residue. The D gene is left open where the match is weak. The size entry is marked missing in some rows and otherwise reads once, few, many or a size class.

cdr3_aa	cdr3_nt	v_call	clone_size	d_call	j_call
CASSLDVGLGTLEQYF	TGTGCCAGCAGCTTAGATGTTGGGTTGGGGACTCTCGAGCAGTACTTC	TRBV7-2	-	-	TRBJ2-7
CASSIIGTDVYGYTF	TGTGCCAGCAGTATTATCGGGACAGACGTCTATGGCTACACCTTC	TRBV28	once	TRBD1	TRBJ1-2
CASSLTGDNTEAFF	TGTGCCAGCAGTTTAACAGGGGATAACACTGAAGCTTTCTTT	TRBV28	-	TRBD1	TRBJ1-1
CATRFRGFGYTF	TGTGCCACCAGGTTTCGAGGGTTTGGCTACACCTTC	TRBV27	few	-	TRBJ1-2
CATSDFTRSGNEQFF	TGTGCCACCAGTGATTTCACCCGCTCCGGCAATGAGCAGTTCTTC	TRBV24-1	-	-	TRBJ2-1
CASSLSLTTYNEQFF	TGTGCCAGCAGCTTAAGCCTTACCACCTACAATGAGCAGTTCTTC	TRBV11-1	-	-	TRBJ2-1
CATSDRQGSKETQYF	TGTGCCACCAGTGACCGACAGGGGTCAAAAGAGACCCAGTACTTC	TRBV24-1	-	TRBD1	TRBJ2-5
CASSSLGTKNYGYTF	TGTGCCAGCAGCTCCCTGGGGACAAAAAACTATGGCTACACCTTC	TRBV7-2	-	-	TRBJ1-2
CASSLGSSNTEAFF	TGCGCCAGCAGCCTAGGCAGTTCGAACACTGAAGCTTTCTTT	TRBV5-1	-	-	TRBJ1-1
CASSVDHRPLPHFQGNDNSPLHF	TGTGCCAGCAGCGTAGACCATCGCCCTCTGCCCCATTTCCAGGGAAATGATAATTCACCCCTCCACTTT	TRBV9	-	-	TRBJ1-6
CASSRQGSGYTF	TGTGCCAGTAGTAGACAGGGGAGTGGCTACACCTTC	TRBV19	-	TRBD1	TRBJ1-2
CASSHKGQAEEQYF	TGTGCCAGCAGTCATAAAGGACAGGCGGAGGAGCAGTACTTC	TRBV6-6	-	TRBD1	TRBJ2-7
CASSPRVAAYEQYF	TGTGCCAGCTCACCACGGGTAGCGGCCTACGAGCAGTACTTC	TRBV18	-	-	TRBJ2-7
CASSWIAGGAETQYF	TGTGCCAGCAGTTGGATAGCGGGAGGAGCGGAGACCCAGTACTTC	TRBV6-5	-	TRBD2	TRBJ2-5
CASSLYRDSPSTDTQYF	TGTGCCAGCAGCTTATACCGGGACAGTCCTTCCACAGATACGCAGTATTTT	TRBV27	-	TRBD1	TRBJ2-3
CASSLTVNQPQHF	TGTGCCAGCAGCCTGACAGTTAATCAGCCCCAGCATTTT	TRBV5-6	-	-	TRBJ1-5
CASSRASGGPTDTQYF	TGCGCCAGCAGCAGGGCTAGCGGGGGGCCCACAGATACGCAGTATTTT	TRBV5-1	-	TRBD2	TRBJ2-3